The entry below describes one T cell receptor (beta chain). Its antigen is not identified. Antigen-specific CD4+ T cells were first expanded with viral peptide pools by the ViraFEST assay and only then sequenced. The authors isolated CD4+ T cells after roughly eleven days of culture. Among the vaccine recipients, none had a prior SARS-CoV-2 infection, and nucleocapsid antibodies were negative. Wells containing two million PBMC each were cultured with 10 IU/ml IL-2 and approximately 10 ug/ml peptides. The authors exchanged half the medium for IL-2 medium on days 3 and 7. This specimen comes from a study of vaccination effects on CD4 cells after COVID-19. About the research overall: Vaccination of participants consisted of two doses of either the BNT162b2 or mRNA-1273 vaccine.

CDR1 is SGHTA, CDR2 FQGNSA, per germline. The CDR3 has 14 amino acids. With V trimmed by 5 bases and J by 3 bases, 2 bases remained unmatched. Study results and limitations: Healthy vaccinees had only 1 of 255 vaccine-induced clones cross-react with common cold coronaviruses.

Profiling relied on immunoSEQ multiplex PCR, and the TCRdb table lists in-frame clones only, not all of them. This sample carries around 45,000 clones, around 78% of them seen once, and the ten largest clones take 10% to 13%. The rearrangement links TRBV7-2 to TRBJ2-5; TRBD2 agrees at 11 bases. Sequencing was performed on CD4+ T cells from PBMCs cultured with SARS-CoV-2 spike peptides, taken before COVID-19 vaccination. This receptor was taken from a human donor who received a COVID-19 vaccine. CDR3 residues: CASSLGLAEETQYF. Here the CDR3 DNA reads TGTGCCAGCAGCCTGGGACTAGCGGAAGAGACCCAGTACTTC.